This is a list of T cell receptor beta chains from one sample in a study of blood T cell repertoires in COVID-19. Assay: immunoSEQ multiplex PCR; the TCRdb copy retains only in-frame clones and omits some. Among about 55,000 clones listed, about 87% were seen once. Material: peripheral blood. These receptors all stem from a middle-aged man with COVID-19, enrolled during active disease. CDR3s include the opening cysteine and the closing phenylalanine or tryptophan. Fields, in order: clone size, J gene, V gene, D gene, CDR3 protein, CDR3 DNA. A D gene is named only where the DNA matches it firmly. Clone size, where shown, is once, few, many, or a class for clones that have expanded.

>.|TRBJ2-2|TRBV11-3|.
CASSLEAPGELFF
TGTGCCAGCAGCTTAGAAGCACCCGGGGAGCTGTTTTTT
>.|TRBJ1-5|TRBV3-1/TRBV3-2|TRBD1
CASSPTGRDQPQHF
TGTGCCAGCAGCCCGACAGGGCGCGATCAGCCCCAGCATTTT
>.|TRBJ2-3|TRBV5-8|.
CASSLGQDTQYF
TGTGCCAGCAGCTTGGGTCAGGATACGCAGTATTTT
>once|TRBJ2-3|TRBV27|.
CASAPENTDTQYF
TGTGCCAGCGCCCCTGAGAACACAGATACGCAGTATTTT
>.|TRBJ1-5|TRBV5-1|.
CASSLGGKDQPQHF
TGCGCCAGCAGCTTGGGGGGCAAAGATCAGCCCCAGCATTTT
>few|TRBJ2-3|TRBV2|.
CASSEFTSRDTQYF
TGTGCCAGCAGTGAATTTACCTCACGGGATACGCAGTATTTT
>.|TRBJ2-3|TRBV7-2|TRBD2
CASSLGGSSSLDTQYF
TGTGCCAGCAGCCTCGGGGGGTCTAGCAGCCTAGATACGCAGTATTTT
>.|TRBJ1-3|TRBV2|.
CASSYRTSGNTIYF
TGTGCCAGCAGTTACAGAACCTCTGGAAACACCATATATTTT
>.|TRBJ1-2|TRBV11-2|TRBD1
CASSLGLRDRGQNYGYTF
TGTGCCAGCAGCTTAGGTCTCAGGGACAGGGGCCAGAACTATGGCTACACCTTC
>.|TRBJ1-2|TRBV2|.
CASSLGLRDGYTF
TGTGCCAGCAGCCTGGGTCTGAGGGATGGCTACACCTTC
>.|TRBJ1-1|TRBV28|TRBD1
CASSLRQGLLNTEAFF
TGTGCCAGCAGTTTGCGACAGGGGCTTTTGAACACTGAAGCTTTCTTT
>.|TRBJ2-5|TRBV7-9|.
CASSPRETQYF
TGTGCCAGCAGCCCCAGAGAGACCCAGTACTTC
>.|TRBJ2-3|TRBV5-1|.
CASSLLGNTDTQYF
TGCGCCAGCAGCTTGCTCGGGAACACAGATACGCAGTATTTT
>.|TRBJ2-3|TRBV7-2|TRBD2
CASSPWTRGGVGDTQYF
TGTGCCAGCAGCCCCTGGACACGCGGGGGGGTGGGAGATACGCAGTATTTT
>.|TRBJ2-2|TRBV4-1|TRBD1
CASSQDATGGTGELFF
TGCGCCAGCAGCCAAGATGCAACAGGGGGCACCGGGGAGCTGTTTTTT
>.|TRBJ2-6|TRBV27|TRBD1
CASRPGTGISGANVLTF
TGTGCCAGCAGACCAGGGACAGGGATTTCTGGGGCCAACGTCCTGACTTTC
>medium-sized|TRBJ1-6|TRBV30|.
CAWNRRDKGSPLHF
TGTGCCTGGAATCGCCGGGACAAAGGTTCACCCCTCCACTTT
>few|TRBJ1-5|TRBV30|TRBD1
CAWSDTGQNQPQHF
TGTGCCTGGAGCGATACGGGACAGAATCAGCCCCAGCATTTT
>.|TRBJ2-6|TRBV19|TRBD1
CASSSGQFSGANVLTF
TGTGCCAGTAGCTCGGGACAGTTCTCTGGGGCCAACGTCCTGACTTTC
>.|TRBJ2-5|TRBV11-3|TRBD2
CASSHGGAGETQYF
TGTGCCAGCAGCCACGGGGGGGCCGGGGAGACCCAGTACTTC
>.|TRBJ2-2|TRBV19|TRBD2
CASSIGMASGSTGELFF
TGTGCCAGTAGTATAGGGATGGCTAGCGGGAGTACCGGGGAGCTGTTTTTT
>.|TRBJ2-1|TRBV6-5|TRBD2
CASSTSGGGYNEQFF
TGTGCCAGCAGTACTAGCGGGGGGGGGTACAATGAGCAGTTCTTC
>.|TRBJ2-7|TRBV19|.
CASRVDGAYEQYF
TGTGCCAGTAGGGTCGACGGAGCCTACGAGCAGTACTTC
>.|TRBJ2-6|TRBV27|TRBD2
CASSFSMGGMNSGANVLTF
TGTGCCAGCAGTTTTAGCATGGGAGGGATGAACTCTGGGGCCAACGTCCTGACTTTC
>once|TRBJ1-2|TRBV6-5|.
CASTQQGDGYTF
TGTGCCAGCACCCAACAGGGAGATGGCTACACCTTC
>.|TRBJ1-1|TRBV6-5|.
CASKREVNTEAFF
TGTGCCAGCAAACGAGAGGTGAACACTGAAGCTTTCTTT
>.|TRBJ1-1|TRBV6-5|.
CASSYVQINMNTEAFF
TGTGCCAGCAGTTACGTCCAGATTAACATGAACACTGAAGCTTTCTTT
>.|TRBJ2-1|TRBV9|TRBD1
CASSAVGTGVGNEQFF
TGTGCCAGCAGCGCAGTTGGGACAGGGGTCGGCAATGAGCAGTTCTTC
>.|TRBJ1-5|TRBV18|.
CASSPGRVSNQPQHF
TGTGCCAGCTCACCAGGGAGGGTTAGCAATCAGCCCCAGCATTTT
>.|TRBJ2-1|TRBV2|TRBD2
CASSEGLAGAYNEQFF
TGTGCCAGCAGTGAAGGCCTAGCGGGAGCCTACAATGAGCAGTTCTTC
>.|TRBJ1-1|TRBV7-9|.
CASSSSGRDTEAFF
TGTGCCAGCAGCTCCTCAGGGAGGGACACTGAAGCTTTCTTT
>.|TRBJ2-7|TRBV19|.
CASSMKGVLSYEQYF
TGTGCCAGTAGTATGAAAGGGGTACTAAGCTACGAGCAGTACTTC
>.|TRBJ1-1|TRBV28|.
CASSFQHGTEAFF
TGTGCCAGCAGTTTCCAGCACGGGACTGAAGCTTTCTTT
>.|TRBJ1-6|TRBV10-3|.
CAISSDSNNSPLHF
TGTGCCATCAGTTCCGACAGCAATAATTCACCCCTCCACTTT
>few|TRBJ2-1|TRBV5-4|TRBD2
CASSLSGGAHNEQFF
TGTGCCAGCAGCTTGAGCGGGGGGGCACACAATGAGCAGTTCTTC
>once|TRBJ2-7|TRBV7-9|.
CASSSTYEQYF
TGTGCCAGCAGCTCCACCTACGAGCAGTACTTC
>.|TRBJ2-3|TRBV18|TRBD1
CASSSGQEPLDTQYF
TGTGCCAGCTCATCGGGACAGGAGCCTTTAGATACGCAGTATTTT
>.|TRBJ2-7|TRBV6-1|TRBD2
CASSERGGSSYEQYF
TGTGCCAGCAGTGAAAGGGGCGGGAGCAGTTACGAGCAGTACTTC
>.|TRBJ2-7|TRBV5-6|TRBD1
CASSLFFATGSTEQYF
TGTGCCAGCAGCTTGTTTTTTGCGACAGGGTCCACCGAGCAGTACTTC
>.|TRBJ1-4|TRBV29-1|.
CSARTTGGEKLFF
TGCAGCGCTAGGACAACGGGTGGTGAAAAACTGTTTTTT
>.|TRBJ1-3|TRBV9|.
CASSVGHISGNTIYF
TGTGCCAGCAGCGTCGGACATATCTCTGGAAACACCATATATTTT
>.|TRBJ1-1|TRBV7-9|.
CASSSGLSLRDTEAFF
TGTGCCAGCAGCTCCGGACTCTCCCTAAGGGACACTGAAGCTTTCTTT
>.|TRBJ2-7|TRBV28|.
CASRTDNYPYEQYF
TGTGCCAGCAGGACAGACAACTACCCCTACGAGCAGTACTTC
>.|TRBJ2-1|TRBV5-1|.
CASSLVRAGNEQFF
TGCGCCAGCAGCCTCGTACGGGCGGGCAATGAGCAGTTCTTC
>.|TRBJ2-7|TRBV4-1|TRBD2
CASSQVRLAGRKYF
TGCGCCAGCAGCCAAGTGAGACTAGCGGGGAGGAAGTACTTC
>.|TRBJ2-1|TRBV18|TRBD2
CASSPTSGTYNEQFF
TGTGCCAGCTCACCAACTAGCGGAACCTACAATGAGCAGTTCTTC
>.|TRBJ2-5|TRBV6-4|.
CASSRTPQETQYF
TGTGCCAGCAGTCGGACTCCCCAAGAGACCCAGTACTTC
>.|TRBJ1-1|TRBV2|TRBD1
CASSEDRGRGTEAFF
TGTGCCAGCAGTGAAGACAGGGGGCGCGGCACTGAAGCTTTCTTT
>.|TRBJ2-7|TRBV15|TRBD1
CATSRNRGYEQYF
TGTGCCACCAGCAGGAACAGGGGCTACGAGCAGTACTTC